One and the same sample provided the 25 T cell receptor beta chains below, sequenced in a study of Graves' ophthalmopathy and Graves' hyperthyroidism. As the template, RNA transcripts were used to amplify TCR beta CDR3 regions. First-round RT-PCR with HTBI primers preceded a second-round multiplex PCR. A single record per CDR3 protein comes from TCRdb applying MiXCR to the multiplex PCR reads. The sample has roughly 700,000 distinct CDR3 sequences; 35% to 50% are singletons. The specimen was peripheral blood. Receptors originate from an adult man with Graves' ophthalmopathy.

This clonotype was seen a few times. The chain combines TRBV20-1 with TRBJ1-2; maybe TRBD1 (6 bases). CDR3 size: 18 residues. Per germline, CDR1 DFQATT and CDR2 SNEGSKA (reference sequence). The V gene lost 1 base and the J gene lost 0 bases, with 21 bases spanning the gap. The CDR3 sequence: CSARVGGAILSSNYGYTF. Written as DNA, the CDR3 is TGCAGTGCTAGAGTCGGGGGGGCCATCCTCTCCTCTAACTATGGCTACACCTTC.

J is TRBJ1-6 and V is TRBV7-9; D may be TRBD1 (5 bases). Germline V gene sequence: CDR1 SEHNR, CDR2 FQNEAQ (reference sequence). V gave up 5 bases and J gave up 3 bases, with 14 bases separating them. The CDR3 sequence is 16 residues long. CDR3 region: CASSQEGQGYNSPLHF. The CDR3 DNA reads as TGTGCCAGCAGCCAAGAAGGGCAGGGCTATAATTCACCCCTCCACTTT.

The chain employs TRBV24-1 and TRBJ2-7, with 9 bases fitting TRBD2. Per the germline V gene, CDR1 is KGHDR and CDR2 is SFDVKD. The CDR3 totals 12 residues. The CDR3 is CAAGGGRGEQYF. CDR3 bases: TGTGCGGCGGGTGGCGGGAGGGGCGAGCAGTACTTC.

The chain has TRBV12-3 or TRBV12-4 and TRBJ2-2, with 7 bases aligning to TRBD1. V shed 6 bases and J 7 bases; nucleotides not matched to a gene: 8. This CDR3 comprises 14 residues. The DNA of the CDR3 is TGTGCCAGCAGAAGACAGGGTGCGGTCGGGGAGCTGTTTTTT. Translated: CASRRQGAVGELFF.

This clonotype showed up just a few times. The V call is TRBV3-1, the J call TRBJ2-7; either TRBD1 or TRBD2 may fit D (5 bases each). V was cut by 1 base and J by 3 bases, with 10 bases left in between. The V gene's germline CDR1 is LGHDT and CDR2 YNNKEL (reference sequence). This CDR3 is built from 14 residues. The CDR3 DNA is TGTGCCAGCAGCCAAGTGGTGGGGGACTACGAGCAGTACTTC. Translated: CASSQVVGDYEQYF.

This clonotype was detected a few times. This sequence joins TRBV9 and TRBJ1-6; D possibly corresponds to TRBD1 (6 bases). V was pared by 4 bases and J by 7 bases, with 15 bases between. Germline CDR1 SGDLS, CDR2 YYNGEE. The CDR3 extends over 15 amino acids. This chain's CDR3 is CASSQVTGTNSPLHF. DNA for the CDR3: TGTGCCAGCAGCCAAGTCACAGGGACCAATTCACCCCTCCACTTT.

This clonotype was counted between two and nine times. The genes are TRBV5-1 and TRBJ2-7; TRBD2 agrees at 8 bases. The V gene's germline CDR1 is SGHRS and CDR2 YFSETQ. The trim removed 0 bases at V and 6 bases at J, leaving 8 bases unmatched. This CDR3 comprises 15 residues. The CDR3 bases are TGCGCCAGCAGCTTGGCCGGAGCGGGAGCTTCCGAGCAGTACTTC. It yields the protein CASSLAGAGASEQYF.

This clonotype was detected only once. The chain combines TRBV10-1 with TRBJ2-2; the D is unclear. The CDR3 has 15 residues. CDR1 is WNHNN and CDR2 is SYGVQD in the germline V gene (reference sequence). Trimming stripped 4 bases from V and 6 bases from J, with 15 bases between. CDR3: CASSASSLIAGELFF. In nucleotides, the CDR3 is TGCGCCAGCAGTGCCAGCAGCTTAATAGCCGGGGAGCTGTTTTTT.

J is TRBJ1-1 and V is TRBV4-1; D perhaps matches TRBD1 (5 bases). The CDR3 spans 15 residues. Trimming took off 2 bases at V and 3 bases at J, with 13 bases between the two ends. Germline lookup yields CDR1 MGHRA and CDR2 YSYEKL. The CDR3: CASSQKAAGDTEAFF. As DNA, the CDR3 is TGCGCCAGCAGCCAAAAAGCAGCGGGGGACACTGAAGCTTTCTTT.

The gene calls are TRBV20-1 and TRBJ1-2, with TRBD1 identical over 8 bases. Germline CDR1 reads DFQATT; CDR2 reads SNEGSKA (reference sequence). This CDR3 is built from 14 residues. The J segment lost 2 bases and the V segment lost 1 base, leaving 3 bases of the junction unmatched. The CDR3 here is CSARGGDRNYGYTF. DNA of the CDR3: TGCAGTGCTAGAGGAGGGGACAGGAACTATGGCTACACCTTC.

This chain links TRBV29-1 with TRBJ1-1, with D maybe TRBD1 (6 bases). This CDR3 has 14 residues. The germline V gene encodes CDR1 SQVTM and CDR2 ANQGSEA. Trimming removed 0 bases at V and 6 bases at J, with 14 bases between. DNA for the CDR3: TGCAGCGTTGAAGAGAGGGGGGTACCGGCTGAAGCTTTCTTT. Protein: CSVEERGVPAEAFF.

This clonotype was seen only a few times. The chain joins TRBV6-5 to TRBJ1-1, with no clear D. V lost 7 bases and J lost 1, with 10 bases in between. The CDR3 runs 13 residues. CDR1 MNHEY and CDR2 SVGAGI come from the germline V gene. CDR3 DNA: TGTGCCAGCATGACGGGGAAGAACACTGAAGCTTTCTTT. Its translation is CASMTGKNTEAFF.

The CDR3 spells CAISEGSGTGADTQYF. The CDR3 region has the DNA TGTGCCATCAGTGAGGGAAGCGGGACGGGGGCAGATACGCAGTATTTT. V is TRBV10-3 and J is TRBJ2-3, with 7 bases that match TRBD2. With 2 bases clipped from V and 4 bases from J, the junction kept 9 bases outside the gene matches. The CDR3 consists of 16 residues. Germline values: CDR1 ENHRY, CDR2 SYGVKD.

This chain joins TRBV7-2 and TRBJ1-4; D is possibly TRBD1 (5 bases). Germline V gene lookup returns CDR1 SGHTA and CDR2 FQGNSA. The V end lost 4 bases, the J end lost 7 bases, and 16 bases lay between the germline ends. This CDR3 is 15 amino acids long. This chain's CDR3 is CASSSRQTIPEKLFF. The CDR3 DNA is TGTGCCAGCAGCTCCCGACAGACGATACCTGAAAAACTGTTTTTT. Filled out from reference TRBV7-2 and TRBJ1-4, the complete variable domain reads GAGVSQSPSNKVTEKGKDVELRCDPISGHTALYWYRQSLGQGLEFLIYFQGNSAPDKSGLPSDRFSAERTGGSVSTLTIQRTQQEDSAVYLCASSSRQTIPEKLFFGSGTQLSVL.

The chain is built from TRBV25-1 and TRBJ2-7; 11 bases fit TRBD1. The V gene end was trimmed by 3 bases and the J gene end by 3 bases; junction bases not matched to a gene: 4. The CDR3 extends over 15 amino acids. Germline V CDR1 and CDR2: MGHDK, SYGVNS. The CDR3 DNA sequence: TGTGCCAGCAGTGATCCGGGACAGGGGGTCTACGAGCAGTACTTC. The encoded protein is CASSDPGQGVYEQYF.

The chain links TRBV29-1 to TRBJ2-6; D might be TRBD1 (6 bases). This CDR3 is built from 13 residues. In germline, CDR1 is SQVTM, CDR2 ANQGSEA. The germline V and J ends were trimmed by 5 bases and 2 bases, with 7 bases remaining between them. The CDR3 sequence is CSVSGAGANVLTF. The CDR3 DNA sequence: TGCAGCGTTTCAGGGGCTGGGGCCAACGTCCTGACTTTC.

This sequence joins TRBV29-1 and TRBJ1-1; D gene unclear. CDR1 SQVTM and CDR2 ANQGSEA come from the germline V gene. This CDR3 contains 14 residues. Trimming pared 5 bases from V and 2 bases from J, leaving 15 bases between. The CDR3 DNA reads TGCAGCGTTTTGGATCCGGGGAGAAACACTGAAGCTTTCTTT. It specifies CSVLDPGRNTEAFF.

In its sample, this clonotype was seen once. The chain carries TRBV6-2 or TRBV6-3 and TRBJ1-2; 11 bases align to TRBD1. The germline CDR1 and CDR2 sequences are MNHEY and SVGEGT. J lost 2 bases, V lost 0 bases, and 2 bases had no gene match. CDR3 length equals 16 residues. The CDR3 region is CASSYSRTGGNYGYTF. The CDR3 DNA reads as TGTGCCAGCAGTTACTCGAGGACAGGGGGCAACTATGGCTACACCTTC.

This clonotype was counted at least ten times. The CDR3 sequence: CASRRGANVLTF. The CDR3 region has the DNA TGTGCCAGCCGGCGGGGGGCCAACGTCCTGACTTTC. The chain is built from TRBV11-2 and TRBJ2-6, with D unclear. Germline V gives CDR1 SGHAT, CDR2 FQNNGV. The CDR3 extends over 12 amino acids. The germline V and J ends were trimmed by 8 bases and 4 bases, with 6 bases remaining between them. The whole variable domain, remainder taken from reference TRBV11-2 and TRBJ2-6, is EAGVAQSPRYKIIEKRQSVAFWCNPISGHATLYWYQQILGQGPKLLIQFQNNGVVDDSQLPKDRFSAERLKGVDSTLKIQPAKLEDSAVYLCASRRGANVLTFGAGSRLTVL.

The chain couples TRBV9 to TRBJ2-2; D not resolved. Deletions cut 4 bases from V and 0 bases from J, with 10 bases between. From germline, CDR1 is SGDLS and CDR2 YYNGEE. The CDR3 has 15 residues. CDR3 sequence (DNA): TGTGCCAGCAGCCCCCTGTCTTCGAACACCGGGGAGCTGTTTTTT. It encodes CASSPLSSNTGELFF.

This clonotype has a single count. The J gene is TRBJ1-2, the V gene TRBV20-1; unclear D gene. The CDR3 consists of 11 residues. Trimming stripped 2 bases from V and 7 bases from J, with 8 bases between. Germline-derived CDR1 and CDR2 are DFQATT and SNEGSKA (reference sequence). The CDR3 nucleotides read TGCAGTGCTAGACCCGGGAGTGGCTACACCTTC. Its protein product is CSARPGSGYTF.

There are many counts of this clonotype. The chain employs TRBV7-9 and TRBJ1-2; D uncertain. V lost 1 base and J 2 bases, leaving 11 bases between the germline ends. The germline CDR1 and CDR2 sequences are SEHNR and FQNEAQ (reference sequence). CDR3 size: 15 residues. For the CDR3, the DNA is TGTGCCAGCAGCTTAGATATGCAGGCGAACTATGGCTACACCTTC. Amino acid sequence: CASSLDMQANYGYTF.

This sequence joins TRBV10-3 and TRBJ1-6, with D unclear. This CDR3 is built from 14 residues. Trimming shortened V by 0 bases and J by 6 bases, and 6 bases separated the two germline ends. Per germline, CDR1 ENHRY and CDR2 SYGVKD. As DNA, the CDR3 is TGTGCCATCAGTGAGTCTGGGCTTAATTCACCCCTCCACTTT. This gives the protein CAISESGLNSPLHF.

This clonotype was observed at least ten times. The chain has TRBV11-2 and TRBJ2-5; 8 bases agree with TRBD2. The CDR3 extends over 16 amino acids. Trimming removed 1 base from V and 6 bases from J; junction bases left unmatched: 10. The germline CDR1 and CDR2 sequences are SGHAT and FQNNGV. CDR3 bases: TGTGCCAGCAGCTTAGGGTTGGGACTAGACGGGAAGACCCAGTACTTC. Protein: CASSLGLGLDGKTQYF.

This clonotype was observed a few times. The chain recombines TRBV20-1 with TRBJ2-2, with 9 bases fitting TRBD2. Germline-derived CDR1 and CDR2 are DFQATT and SNEGSKA (reference sequence). J was trimmed by 5 bases and V by 6 bases; bases with no gene match: 7. The CDR3 totals 14 residues. As DNA, the CDR3 is TGCAGTGCAAGCGGGGGGCCGGCGACCGGGGAGCTGTTTTTT. It encodes CSASGGPATGELFF.